This T cell receptor beta chain was sequenced during a study of blood T cells in healthy people across ages. A word on this clonotype: Antigen unknown.

A sample-barcoded 5' primer and a J-beta primer mix were used in a second PCR of roughly 7 to 11 cycles. TCRdb analysed the 5' RACE reads with MiXCR anew, one entry per CDR3 protein. The profile shows hundreds of thousands of distinct CDR3 sequences, 58% of them singletons. V trimming: 4 bases; J trimming: 8 bases; junction bases outside the gene matches: 10. This CDR3 is built from 14 residues. Germline assignment: CDR1 MNHNS and CDR2 SASEGT. Healthy Caucasian individuals from Russia aged about 6 to 100 were enrolled as donors. Study-level points and caveats: Roughly linear age-related decline in beta diversity appeared, significant by age 40. Naive T cell percentage showed a strong correlation with the diversity of TCR beta.

The chain employs TRBV6-1 and TRBJ1-2, with 7 bases fitting TRBD1. The sample comprised blood. The receptor comes from a young man in good health. The CDR3: CASSVSGQEQGYTF. The CDR3 DNA reads as TGTGCCAGCAGTGTTTCCGGACAGGAGCAAGGCTACACCTTC.